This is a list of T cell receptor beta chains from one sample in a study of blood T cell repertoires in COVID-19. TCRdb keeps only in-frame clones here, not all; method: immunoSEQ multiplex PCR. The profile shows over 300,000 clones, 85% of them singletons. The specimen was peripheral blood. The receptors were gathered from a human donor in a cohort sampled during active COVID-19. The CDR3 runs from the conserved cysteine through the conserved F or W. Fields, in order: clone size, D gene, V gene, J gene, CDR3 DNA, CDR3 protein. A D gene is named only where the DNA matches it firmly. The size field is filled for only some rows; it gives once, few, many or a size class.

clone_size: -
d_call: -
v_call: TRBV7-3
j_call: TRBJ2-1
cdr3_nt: TGTGCCAGCAGCTTCGACTCTCCCCCCAATGAGCAGTTCTTC
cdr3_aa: CASSFDSPPNEQFF

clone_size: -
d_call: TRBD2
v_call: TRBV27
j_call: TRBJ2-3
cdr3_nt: TGTGCCAGCAGTTTATTCCGGGGGGCAGATACGCAGTATTTT
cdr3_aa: CASSLFRGADTQYF

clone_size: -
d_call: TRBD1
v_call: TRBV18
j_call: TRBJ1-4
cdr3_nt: TGTGCCAGCTCACCATACAGGGGTAATGAAAAACTGTTTTTT
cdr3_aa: CASSPYRGNEKLFF

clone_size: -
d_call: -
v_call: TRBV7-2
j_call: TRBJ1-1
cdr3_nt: TGTGCCAGCAGCTCAATGCGGCGGGGGAACACTGAAGCTTTCTTT
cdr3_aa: CASSSMRRGNTEAFF

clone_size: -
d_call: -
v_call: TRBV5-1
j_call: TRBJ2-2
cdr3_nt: TGCGCCAGCAGTTTCGGGGGGGACAGCGGGGAGCTGTTTTTT
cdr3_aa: CASSFGGDSGELFF

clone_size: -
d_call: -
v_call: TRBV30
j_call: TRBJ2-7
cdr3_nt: TGTGCCTGGAGTGTAGGCGGGGACGCCTACGAGCAGTACTTC
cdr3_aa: CAWSVGGDAYEQYF

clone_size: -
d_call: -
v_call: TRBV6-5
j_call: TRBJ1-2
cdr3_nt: TGTGCCAGCAGCCCCGGGGGTAACTATGGCTACACCTTC
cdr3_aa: CASSPGGNYGYTF

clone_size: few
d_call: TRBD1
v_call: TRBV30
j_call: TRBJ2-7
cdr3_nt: TGTGCCTGGAAGGGGGCAGGGGCTAGCTCCTACGAGCAGTACTTC
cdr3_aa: CAWKGAGASSYEQYF

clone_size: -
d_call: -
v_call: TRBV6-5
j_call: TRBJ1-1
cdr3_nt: TGTGCCAGCAGTTCCCCCAATGGGCATGAAGCTTTCTTT
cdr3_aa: CASSSPNGHEAFF

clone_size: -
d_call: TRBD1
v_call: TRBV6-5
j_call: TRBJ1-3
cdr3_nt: TGTGCCAGCAGTTACTTGGACAGGGGGAGTGGAAACACCATATATTTT
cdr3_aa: CASSYLDRGSGNTIYF

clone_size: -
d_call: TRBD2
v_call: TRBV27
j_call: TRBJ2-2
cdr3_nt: TGTGCCAGCAGTTTTGACGGGCTAGCGGGGGTTCTTGGGGAGCTGTTTTTT
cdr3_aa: CASSFDGLAGVLGELFF

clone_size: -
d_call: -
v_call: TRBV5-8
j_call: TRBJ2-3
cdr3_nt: TGTGCCAGCTCCTTAACAGATACGCAGTATTTT
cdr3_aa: CASSLTDTQYF

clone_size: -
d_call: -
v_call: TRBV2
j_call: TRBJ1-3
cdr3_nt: TGTGCCAGCAGTGAGAACAGGGCGGGAAACACCATATATTTT
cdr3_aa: CASSENRAGNTIYF

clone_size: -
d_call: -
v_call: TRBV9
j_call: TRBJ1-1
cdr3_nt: TGTGCCAGCAGCGTGTCACAGGGTCGGACTGAAGCTTTCTTT
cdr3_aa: CASSVSQGRTEAFF